This TCR beta chain appears in the sequencing data of a study of T cells in Graves' hyperthyroidism and ophthalmopathy. Between the trimmed V and J ends, which lost 3 bases and 3 bases, there was a span of 9 bases. There are 14 residues in the CDR3. The germline V gene encodes CDR1 MDHEN and CDR2 SYDVKM. Researchers took RNA transcripts and amplified the TCR beta CDR3 regions from them. The HTBI primer set was used in a first-round RT-PCR of the TCR CDR3. TCRdb passed the multiplex PCR reads through MiXCR, listing each CDR3 protein once. The sample contains about 290,000 distinct CDR3 sequences, 16% of which appear only once. This clonotype was found many times.

Material for sequencing was blood. The V call is TRBV28, the J call TRBJ2-1; D might be TRBD2 (5 bases). The clonotype was recovered from a man aged 25 to 45 with Graves' hyperthyroidism. For the CDR3, the DNA is TGTGCCAGCAGTTTTGACGGGATCTACAATGAGCAGTTCTTC. As protein: CASSFDGIYNEQFF.